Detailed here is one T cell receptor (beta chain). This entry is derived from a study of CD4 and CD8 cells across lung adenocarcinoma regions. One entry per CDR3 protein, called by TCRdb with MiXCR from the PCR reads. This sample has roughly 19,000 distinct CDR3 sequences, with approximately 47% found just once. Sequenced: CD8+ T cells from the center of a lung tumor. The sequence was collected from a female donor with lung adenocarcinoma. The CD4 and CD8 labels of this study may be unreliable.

The DNA for the CDR3 is TGTGCCAGCAGGGCTTTTGGTTTGAGCAATGAGCAGTTCTTC. Protein sequence: CASRAFGLSNEQFF. This chain joins TRBV27 and TRBJ2-1; no firm D call. The V gene's germline CDR1 is MNHEY and CDR2 SMNVEV (reference sequence). The CDR3 consists of 14 residues. Deletions cut 6 bases from V and 6 bases from J, with 15 bases between.